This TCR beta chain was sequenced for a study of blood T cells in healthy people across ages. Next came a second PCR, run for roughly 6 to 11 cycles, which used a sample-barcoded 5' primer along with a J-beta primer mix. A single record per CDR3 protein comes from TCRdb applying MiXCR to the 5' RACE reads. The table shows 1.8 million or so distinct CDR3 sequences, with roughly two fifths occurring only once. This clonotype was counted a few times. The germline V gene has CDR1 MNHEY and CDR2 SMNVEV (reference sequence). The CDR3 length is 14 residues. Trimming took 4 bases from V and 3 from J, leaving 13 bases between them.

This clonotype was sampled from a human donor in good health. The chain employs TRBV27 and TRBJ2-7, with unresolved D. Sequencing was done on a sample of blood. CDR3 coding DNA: TGTGCCAGCAGTTCCCTTCTAGGCGGCTACGAGCAGTACTTC. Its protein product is CASSSLLGGYEQYF.